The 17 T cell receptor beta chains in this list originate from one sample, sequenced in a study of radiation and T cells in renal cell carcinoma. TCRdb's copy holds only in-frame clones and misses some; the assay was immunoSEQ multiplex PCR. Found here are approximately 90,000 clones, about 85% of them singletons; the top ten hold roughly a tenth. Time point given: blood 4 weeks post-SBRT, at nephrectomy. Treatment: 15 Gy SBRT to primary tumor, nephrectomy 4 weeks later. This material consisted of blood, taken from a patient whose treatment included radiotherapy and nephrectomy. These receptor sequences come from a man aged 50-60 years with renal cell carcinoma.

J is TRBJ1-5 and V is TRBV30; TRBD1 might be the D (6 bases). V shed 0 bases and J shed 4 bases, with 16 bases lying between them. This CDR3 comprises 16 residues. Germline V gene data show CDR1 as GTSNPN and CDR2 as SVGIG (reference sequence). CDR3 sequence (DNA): TGTGCCTGGAGTGTAGGGGGGTTAATCAGTAATCAGCCCCAGCATTTT. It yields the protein CAWSVGGLISNQPQHF.

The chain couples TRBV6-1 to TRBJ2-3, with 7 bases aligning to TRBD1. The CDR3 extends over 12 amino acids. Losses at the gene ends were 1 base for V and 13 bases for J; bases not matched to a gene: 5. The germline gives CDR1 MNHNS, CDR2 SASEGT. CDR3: CASSEDRGLKYF. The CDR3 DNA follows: TGTGCCAGCAGTGAAGACAGGGGCCTTAAGTATTTT.

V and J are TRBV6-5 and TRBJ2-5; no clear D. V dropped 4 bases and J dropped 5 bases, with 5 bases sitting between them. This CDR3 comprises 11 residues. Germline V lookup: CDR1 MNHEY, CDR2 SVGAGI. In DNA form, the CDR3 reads TGTGCCAGCAGTTCTCGGGAGACCCAGTACTTC. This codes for CASSSRETQYF.

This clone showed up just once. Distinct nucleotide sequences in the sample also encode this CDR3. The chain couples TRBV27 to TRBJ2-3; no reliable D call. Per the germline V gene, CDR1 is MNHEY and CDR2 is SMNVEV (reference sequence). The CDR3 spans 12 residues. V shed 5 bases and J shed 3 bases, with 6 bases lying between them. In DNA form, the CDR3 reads TGTGCCAGCAGTAGTACTACAGATACGCAGTATTTT. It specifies CASSSTTDTQYF.

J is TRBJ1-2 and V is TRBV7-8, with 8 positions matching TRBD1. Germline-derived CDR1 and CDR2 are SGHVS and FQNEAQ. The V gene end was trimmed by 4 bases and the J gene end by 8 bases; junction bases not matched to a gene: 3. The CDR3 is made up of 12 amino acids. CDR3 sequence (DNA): TGTGCCAGCAGCTCCAGGGGGCAGGGCTACACCTTC. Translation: CASSSRGQGYTF.

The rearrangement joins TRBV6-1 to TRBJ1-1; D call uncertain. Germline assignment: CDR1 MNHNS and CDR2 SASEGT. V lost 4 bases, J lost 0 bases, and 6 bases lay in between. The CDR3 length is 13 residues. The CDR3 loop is CASSVELNTEAFF. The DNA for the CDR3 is TGTGCCAGCAGTGTAGAGCTGAACACTGAAGCTTTCTTT.

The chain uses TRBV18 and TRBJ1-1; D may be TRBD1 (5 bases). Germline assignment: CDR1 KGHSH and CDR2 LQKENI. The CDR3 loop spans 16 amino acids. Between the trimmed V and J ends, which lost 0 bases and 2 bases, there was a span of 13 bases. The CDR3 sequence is CASSPPTGGGNTEAFF. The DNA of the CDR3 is TGTGCCAGCTCACCACCCACGGGGGGGGGTAACACTGAAGCTTTCTTT. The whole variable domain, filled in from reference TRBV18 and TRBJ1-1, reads NAGVMQNPRHLVRRRGQEARLRCSPMKGHSHVYWYRQLPEEGLKFMVYLQKENIIDESGMPKERFSAEFPKEGPSILRIQQVVRGDSAAYFCASSPPTGGGNTEAFFGQGTRLTVV.

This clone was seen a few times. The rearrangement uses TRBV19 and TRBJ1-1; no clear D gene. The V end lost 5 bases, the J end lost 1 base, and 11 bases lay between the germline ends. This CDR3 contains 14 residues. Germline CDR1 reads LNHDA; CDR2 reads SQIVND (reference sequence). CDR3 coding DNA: TGTGCCAGTAGTCCGATCGCAGCGAACACTGAAGCTTTCTTT. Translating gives CASSPIAANTEAFF.

CDR3 region: CASSLGELFF. The CDR3, as DNA: TGTGCCAGCAGTCTTGGGGAGCTGTTTTTT. The chain links TRBV7-9 to TRBJ2-2; no definite D call. Germline V gene lookup returns CDR1 SEHNR and CDR2 FQNEAQ (reference sequence). The CDR3 contains 10 residues. The V and J ends lost 6 bases and 8 bases respectively, with 4 bases between them.

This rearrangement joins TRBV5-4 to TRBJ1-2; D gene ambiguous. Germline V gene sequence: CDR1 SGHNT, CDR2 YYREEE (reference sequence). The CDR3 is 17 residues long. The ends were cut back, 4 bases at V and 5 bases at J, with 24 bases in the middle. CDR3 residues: CASSPPAEQAQRYGYTF. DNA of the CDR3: TGTGCCAGCAGCCCCCCAGCTGAGCAGGCCCAACGGTATGGCTACACCTTC. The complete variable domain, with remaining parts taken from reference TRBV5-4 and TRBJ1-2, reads ETGVTQSPTHLIKTRGQQVTLRCSSQSGHNTVSWYQQALGQGPQFIFQYYREEENGRGNFPPRFSGLQFPNYSSELNVNALELDDSALYLCASSPPAEQAQRYGYTFGSGTRLTVV.

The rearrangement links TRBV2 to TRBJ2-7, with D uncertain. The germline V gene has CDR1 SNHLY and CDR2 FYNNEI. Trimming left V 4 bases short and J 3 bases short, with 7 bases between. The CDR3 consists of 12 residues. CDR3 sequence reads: CASSGLDYEQYF. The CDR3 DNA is TGTGCCAGCAGTGGCCTAGACTACGAGCAGTACTTC.

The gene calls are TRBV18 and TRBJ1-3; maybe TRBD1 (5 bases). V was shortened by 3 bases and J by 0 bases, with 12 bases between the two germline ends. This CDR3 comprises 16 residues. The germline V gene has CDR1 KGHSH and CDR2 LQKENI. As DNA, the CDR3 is TGTGCCAGCTCACCCACGACAGACATCTCTGGAAACACCATATATTTT. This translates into CASSPTTDISGNTIYF.

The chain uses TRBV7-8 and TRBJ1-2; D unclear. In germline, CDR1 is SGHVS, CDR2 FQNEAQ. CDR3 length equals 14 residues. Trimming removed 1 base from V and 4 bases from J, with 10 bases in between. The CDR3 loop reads CASSLERQSYGYTF. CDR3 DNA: TGTGCCAGCAGCTTAGAACGGCAGAGCTATGGCTACACCTTC.

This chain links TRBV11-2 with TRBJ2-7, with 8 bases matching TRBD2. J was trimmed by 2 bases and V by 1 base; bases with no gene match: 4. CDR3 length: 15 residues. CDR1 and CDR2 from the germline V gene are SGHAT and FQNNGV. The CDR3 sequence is CASSLGAGETYEQYF. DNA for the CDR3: TGTGCCAGCAGCTTAGGAGCGGGAGAAACCTACGAGCAGTACTTC.

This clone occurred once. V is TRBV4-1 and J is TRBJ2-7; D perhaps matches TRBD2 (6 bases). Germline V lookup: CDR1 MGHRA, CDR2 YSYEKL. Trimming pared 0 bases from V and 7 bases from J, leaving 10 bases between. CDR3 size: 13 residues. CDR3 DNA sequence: TGCGCCAGCAGCCAAGATCCGGGGAGGGAGCAGTACTTC. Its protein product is CASSQDPGREQYF.

The CDR3: CASSYQRTNGYTF. DNA for the CDR3: TGTGCCAGCAGTTACCAACGGACCAATGGCTACACCTTC. V gene TRBV6-5 combines with J gene TRBJ1-2; D unclear. The CDR3 covers 13 residues. Trimming cost V 2 bases and J 6 bases, with 10 bases left between them. CDR1 and CDR2 from the germline V gene are MNHEY and SVGAGI.

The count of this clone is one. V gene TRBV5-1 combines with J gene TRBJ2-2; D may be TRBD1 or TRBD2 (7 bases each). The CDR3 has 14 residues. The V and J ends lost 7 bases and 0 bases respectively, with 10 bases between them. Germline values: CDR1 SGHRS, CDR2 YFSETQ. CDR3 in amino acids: CASSGGANTGELFF. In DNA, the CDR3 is TGCGCCAGCTCAGGGGGGGCGAACACCGGGGAGCTGTTTTTT.